One TCR beta chain is described in this entry. Its matching antigen is unknown. The repertoire was sequenced with immunoSEQ multiplex PCR; TCRdb's copy has only in-frame clones and lacks some. Among 20,000 or so clones listed, 81% were seen once. This sample was taken from a study of cytotoxic CD8 clonotypes in ibrutinib-treated CLL. The CDR3 runs 14 residues. V shed 8 bases and J shed 1 base, with 14 bases lying between them. The study's findings and limits: Sampling of sustained-remission and progressing patients occurred at differing times.

Material: PBMCs, obtained before ibrutinib treatment. The sequence was obtained from a human donor with chronic lymphocytic leukemia. The chain links TRBV23-1 to TRBJ1-1, with a weak D call TRBD1 (6 bases). TRBV23-1 belongs to the ORF category, with a function that is uncertain. The CDR3 is CASPYRDKNTEAFF. For the CDR3, the DNA is TGCGCCAGCCCCTACCGGGACAAGAACACTGAAGCTTTCTTT.